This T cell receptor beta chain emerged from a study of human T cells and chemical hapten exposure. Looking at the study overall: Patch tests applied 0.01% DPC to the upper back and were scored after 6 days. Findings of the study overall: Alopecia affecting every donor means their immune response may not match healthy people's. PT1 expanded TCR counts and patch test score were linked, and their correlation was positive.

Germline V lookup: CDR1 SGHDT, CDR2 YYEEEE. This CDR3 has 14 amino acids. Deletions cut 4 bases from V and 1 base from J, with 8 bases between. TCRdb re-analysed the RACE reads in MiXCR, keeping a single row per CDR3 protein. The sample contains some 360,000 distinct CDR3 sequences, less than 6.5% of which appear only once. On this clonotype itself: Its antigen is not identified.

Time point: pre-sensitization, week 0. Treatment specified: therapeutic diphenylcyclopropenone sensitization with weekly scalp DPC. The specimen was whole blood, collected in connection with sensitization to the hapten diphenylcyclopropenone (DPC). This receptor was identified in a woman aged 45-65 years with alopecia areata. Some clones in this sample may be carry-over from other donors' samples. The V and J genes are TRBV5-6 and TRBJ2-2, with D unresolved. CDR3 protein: CASSAYENTGELFF. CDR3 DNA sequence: TGTGCCAGCAGCGCCTACGAGAACACCGGGGAGCTGTTTTTT.